The T cell receptor (beta chain) described here comes from a study of blood T cell repertoires in COVID-19. Assay used: immunoSEQ multiplex PCR; TCRdb lists only in-frame clones, some missing. Seen here are 200,000 to 250,000 clones, roughly 90% observed once, and the top ten hold about 15%. CDR3 size: 13 residues. V lost 7 bases, J lost 4 bases, and 13 bases lay in between. The germline V gene has CDR1 MNHEY and CDR2 SVGAGI. Individuals aged roughly 18 to 100 years were recruited from around 22 US areas. V is TRBV6-5 and J is TRBJ1-2; TRBD1 might be the D (6 bases). The TCR originated in a young man who had been exposed to COVID-19. Specimen: PBMCs or T cells enriched from blood (not recorded which). In DNA, the CDR3 is TGTGCCAGCATCACAGGGAGGGTCTATGGCTACACCTTC. It translates to CASITGRVYGYTF.